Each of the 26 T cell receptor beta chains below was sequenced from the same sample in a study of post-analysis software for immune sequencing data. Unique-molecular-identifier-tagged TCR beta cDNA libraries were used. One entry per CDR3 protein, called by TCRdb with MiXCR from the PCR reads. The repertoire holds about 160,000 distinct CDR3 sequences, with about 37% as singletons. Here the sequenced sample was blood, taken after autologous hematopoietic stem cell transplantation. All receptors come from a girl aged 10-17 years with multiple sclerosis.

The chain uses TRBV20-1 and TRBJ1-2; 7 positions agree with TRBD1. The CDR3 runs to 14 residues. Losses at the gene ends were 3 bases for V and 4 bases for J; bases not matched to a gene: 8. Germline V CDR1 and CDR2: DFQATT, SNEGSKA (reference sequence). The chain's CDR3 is CSASGTGASYGYTF. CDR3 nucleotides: TGCAGTGCTAGCGGAACAGGGGCGAGCTATGGCTACACCTTC.

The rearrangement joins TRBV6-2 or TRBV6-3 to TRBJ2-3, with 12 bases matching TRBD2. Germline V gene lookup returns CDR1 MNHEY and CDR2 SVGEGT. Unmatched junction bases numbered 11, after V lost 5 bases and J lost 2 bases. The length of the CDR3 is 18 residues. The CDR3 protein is CASSGRGLAGTTTDTQYF. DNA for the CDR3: TGTGCCAGCAGTGGTCGTGGACTAGCGGGAACTACCACAGATACGCAGTATTTT.

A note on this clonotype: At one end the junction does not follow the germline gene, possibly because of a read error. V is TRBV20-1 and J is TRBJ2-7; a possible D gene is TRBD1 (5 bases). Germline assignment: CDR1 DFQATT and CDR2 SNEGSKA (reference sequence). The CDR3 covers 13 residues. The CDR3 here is CSARATTAYEQYF. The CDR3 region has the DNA TGCAGTGCCAGAGCCACGACAGCCTACGAGCAGTACTTC.

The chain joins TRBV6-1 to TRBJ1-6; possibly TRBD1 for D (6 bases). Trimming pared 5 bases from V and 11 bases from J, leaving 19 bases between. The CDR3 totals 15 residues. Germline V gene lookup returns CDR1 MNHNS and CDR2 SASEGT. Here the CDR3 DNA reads TGTGCCAGCAGTAACGCCGCGGGGGGCGAGGCACCCCTCCACTTT. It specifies CASSNAAGGEAPLHF.

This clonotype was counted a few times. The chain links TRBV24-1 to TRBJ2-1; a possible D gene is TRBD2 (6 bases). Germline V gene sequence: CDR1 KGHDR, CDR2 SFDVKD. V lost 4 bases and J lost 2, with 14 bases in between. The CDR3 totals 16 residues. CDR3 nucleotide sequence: TGTGCCACCAGTGAACGTAAGCGGGCTCCCTACAATGAGCAGTTCTTC. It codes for CATSERKRAPYNEQFF.

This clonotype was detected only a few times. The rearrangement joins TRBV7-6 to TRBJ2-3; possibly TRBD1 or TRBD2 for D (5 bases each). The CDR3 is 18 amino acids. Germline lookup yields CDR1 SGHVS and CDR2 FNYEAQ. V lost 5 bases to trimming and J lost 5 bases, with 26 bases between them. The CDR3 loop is CASSVRLGTRVQRDTQYF. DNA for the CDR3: TGTGCCAGCAGCGTACGCCTAGGGACGCGGGTTCAAAGAGATACGCAGTATTTT. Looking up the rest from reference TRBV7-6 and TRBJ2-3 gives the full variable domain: GAGVSQSPRYKVTKRGQDVALRCDPISGHVSLYWYRQALGQGPEFLTYFNYEAQQDKSGLPNDRFSAERPEGSISTLTIQRTEQRDSAMYRCASSVRLGTRVQRDTQYFGPGTRLTVL.

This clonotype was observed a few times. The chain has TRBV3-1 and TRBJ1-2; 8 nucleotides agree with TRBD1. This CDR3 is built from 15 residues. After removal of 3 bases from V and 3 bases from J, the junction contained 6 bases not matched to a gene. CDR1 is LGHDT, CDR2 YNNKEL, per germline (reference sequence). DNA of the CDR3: TGTGCCAGCAGCCAGAACTCAGGGGGCTACTATGGCTACACCTTC. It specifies CASSQNSGGYYGYTF.

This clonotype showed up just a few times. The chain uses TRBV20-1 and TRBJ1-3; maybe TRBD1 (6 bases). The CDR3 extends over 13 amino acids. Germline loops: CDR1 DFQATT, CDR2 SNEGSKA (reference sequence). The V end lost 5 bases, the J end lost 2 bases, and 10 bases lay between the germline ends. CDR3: CSAPYRAGNTIYF. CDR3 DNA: TGCAGTGCTCCATACAGGGCTGGAAACACCATATATTTT.

The CDR3: CATSALQGEEQYF. The DNA for the CDR3 is TGTGCCACCAGTGCCCTACAGGGGGAAGAGCAGTACTTC. The chain combines TRBV24-1 with TRBJ2-7; 8 nucleotides align to TRBD1. The CDR3 length is 13 residues. CDR1 KGHDR and CDR2 SFDVKD come from the germline V gene. Trimming at V came to 5 bases and at J to 7 bases, leaving 6 bases not matched to a gene.

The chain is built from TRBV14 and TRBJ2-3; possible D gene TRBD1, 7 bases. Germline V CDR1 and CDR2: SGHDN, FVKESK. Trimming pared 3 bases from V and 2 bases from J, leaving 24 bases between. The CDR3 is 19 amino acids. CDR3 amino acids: CASSQGDTRAGGTTDTQYF. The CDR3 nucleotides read TGTGCCAGCAGCCAGGGAGATACAAGGGCAGGGGGGACCACAGATACGCAGTATTTT. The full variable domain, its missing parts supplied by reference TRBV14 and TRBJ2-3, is EAGVTQFPSHSVIEKGQTVTLRCDPISGHDNLYWYRRVMGKEIKFLLHFVKESKQDESGMPNNRFLAERTGGTYSTLKVQPAELEDSGVYFCASSQGDTRAGGTTDTQYFGPGTRLTVL.

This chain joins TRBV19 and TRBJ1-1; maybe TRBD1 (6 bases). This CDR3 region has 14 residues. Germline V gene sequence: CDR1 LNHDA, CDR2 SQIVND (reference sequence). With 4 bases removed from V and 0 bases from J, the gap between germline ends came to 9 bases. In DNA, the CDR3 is TGTGCCAGTAGTAAAGGGGACATGAACACTGAAGCTTTCTTT. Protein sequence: CASSKGDMNTEAFF.

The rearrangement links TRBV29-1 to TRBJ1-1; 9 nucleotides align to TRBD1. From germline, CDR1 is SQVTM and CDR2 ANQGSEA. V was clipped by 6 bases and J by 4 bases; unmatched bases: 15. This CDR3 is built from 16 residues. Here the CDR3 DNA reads TGCAGCGTACGGGGACAGGGCAATATGAAGGGCACTGAAGCTTTCTTT. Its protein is CSVRGQGNMKGTEAFF. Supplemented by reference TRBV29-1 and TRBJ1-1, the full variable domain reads SAVISQKPSRDICQRGTSLTIQCQVDSQVTMMFWYRQQPGQSLTLIATANQGSEATYESGFVIDKFPISRPNLTFSTLTVSNMSPEDSSIYLCSVRGQGNMKGTEAFFGQGTRLTVV.

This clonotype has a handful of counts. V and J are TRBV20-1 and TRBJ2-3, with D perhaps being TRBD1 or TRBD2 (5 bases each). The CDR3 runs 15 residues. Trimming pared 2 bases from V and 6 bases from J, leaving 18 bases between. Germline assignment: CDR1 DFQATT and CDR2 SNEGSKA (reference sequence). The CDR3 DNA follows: TGCAGTGCTAGAAAATCTGGGACGGGGATCGATACGCAGTATTTT. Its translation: CSARKSGTGIDTQYF.

The CDR3 reads CSATQPGLNTEAFF. In nucleotides, the CDR3 is TGCAGTGCTACTCAACCCGGACTGAACACTGAAGCTTTCTTT. This chain uses TRBV20-1 with TRBJ1-1; D gene unclear. The CDR3 extends over 14 amino acids. The ends were cut back, 4 bases at V and 0 bases at J, with 12 bases in the middle. Germline CDR1 reads DFQATT; CDR2 reads SNEGSKA (reference sequence).

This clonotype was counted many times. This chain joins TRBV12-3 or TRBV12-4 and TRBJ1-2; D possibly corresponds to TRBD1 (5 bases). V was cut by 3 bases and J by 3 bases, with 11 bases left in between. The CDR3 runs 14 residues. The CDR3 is CASSLGRDYYGYTF. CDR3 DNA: TGTGCCAGCAGTTTGGGCAGGGATTACTATGGCTACACCTTC.

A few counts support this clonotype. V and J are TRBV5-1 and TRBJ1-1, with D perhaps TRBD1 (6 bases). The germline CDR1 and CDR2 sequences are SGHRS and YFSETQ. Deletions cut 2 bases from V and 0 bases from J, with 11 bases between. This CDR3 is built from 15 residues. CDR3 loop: CASSLGQLLNTEAFF. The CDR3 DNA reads TGCGCCAGCAGCTTAGGACAGCTCTTGAACACTGAAGCTTTCTTT.

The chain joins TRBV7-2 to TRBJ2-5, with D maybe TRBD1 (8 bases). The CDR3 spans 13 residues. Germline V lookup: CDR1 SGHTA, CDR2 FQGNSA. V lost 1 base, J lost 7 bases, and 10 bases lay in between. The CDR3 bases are TGTGCCAGCAGCTTAGACAGGGGGGGGACCCAGTACTTC. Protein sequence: CASSLDRGGTQYF. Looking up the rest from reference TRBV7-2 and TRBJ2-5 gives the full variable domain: GAGVSQSPSNKVTEKGKDVELRCDPISGHTALYWYRQSLGQGLEFLIYFQGNSAPDKSGLPSDRFSAERTGGSVSTLTIQRTQQEDSAVYLCASSLDRGGTQYFGPGTRLLVL.

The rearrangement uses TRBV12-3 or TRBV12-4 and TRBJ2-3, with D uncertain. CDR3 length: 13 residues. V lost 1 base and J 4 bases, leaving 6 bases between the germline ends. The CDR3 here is CASSLVRADTQYF. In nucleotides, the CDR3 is TGTGCCAGCAGTTTAGTAAGAGCAGATACGCAGTATTTT.

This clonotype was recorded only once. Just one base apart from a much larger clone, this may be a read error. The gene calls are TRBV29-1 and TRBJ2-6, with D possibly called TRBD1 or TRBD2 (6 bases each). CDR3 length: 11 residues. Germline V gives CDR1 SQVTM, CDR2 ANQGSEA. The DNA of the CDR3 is TGCAGCGCCTGGGGGGCCAACATCCTGACTTTC. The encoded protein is CSAWGANILTF.

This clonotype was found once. The CDR3 sequence is CASTQTGLLTGELFF. CDR3 in DNA: TGTGCCAGCACCCAAACGGGACTGTTAACCGGGGAGCTGTTTTTT. The V and J genes are TRBV12-3 or TRBV12-4 and TRBJ2-2; possible D gene TRBD2, 6 bases. This CDR3 is built from 15 residues. Trimming cost V 7 bases and J 5 bases, with 17 bases left between them.

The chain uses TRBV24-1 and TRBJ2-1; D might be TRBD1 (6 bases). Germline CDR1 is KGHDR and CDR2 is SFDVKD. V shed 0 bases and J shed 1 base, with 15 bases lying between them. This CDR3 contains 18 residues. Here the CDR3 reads CATSDLYTGRGSYNEQFF. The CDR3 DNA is TGTGCCACCAGTGATTTGTATACAGGGAGAGGATCCTACAATGAGCAGTTCTTC.

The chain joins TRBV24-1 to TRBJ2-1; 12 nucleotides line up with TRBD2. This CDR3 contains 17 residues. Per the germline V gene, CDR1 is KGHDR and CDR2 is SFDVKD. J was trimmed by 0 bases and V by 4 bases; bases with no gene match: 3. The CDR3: CATSEWTSGISYNEQFF. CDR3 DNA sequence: TGTGCCACCAGTGAGTGGACTAGCGGGATCTCCTACAATGAGCAGTTCTTC.

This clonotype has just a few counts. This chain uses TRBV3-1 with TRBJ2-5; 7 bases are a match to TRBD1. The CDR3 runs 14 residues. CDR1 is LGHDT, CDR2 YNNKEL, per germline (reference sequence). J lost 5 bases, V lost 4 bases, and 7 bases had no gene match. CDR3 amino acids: CASSRGQTSETQYF. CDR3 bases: TGTGCCAGCAGCCGGGGACAGACCTCGGAGACCCAGTACTTC.

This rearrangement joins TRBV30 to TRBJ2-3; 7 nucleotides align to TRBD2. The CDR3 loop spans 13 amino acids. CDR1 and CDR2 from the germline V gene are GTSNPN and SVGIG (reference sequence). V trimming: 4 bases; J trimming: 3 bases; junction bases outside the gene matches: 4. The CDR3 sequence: CAWNGGRTDTQYF. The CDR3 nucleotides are TGTGCCTGGAATGGCGGGAGAACAGATACGCAGTATTTT.

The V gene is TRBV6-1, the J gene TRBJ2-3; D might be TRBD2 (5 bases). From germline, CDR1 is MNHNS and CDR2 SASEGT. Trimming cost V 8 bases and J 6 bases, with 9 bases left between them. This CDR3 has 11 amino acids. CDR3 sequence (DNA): TGTGCCAGCGACGGGGAGGATACGCAGTATTTT. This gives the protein CASDGEDTQYF.

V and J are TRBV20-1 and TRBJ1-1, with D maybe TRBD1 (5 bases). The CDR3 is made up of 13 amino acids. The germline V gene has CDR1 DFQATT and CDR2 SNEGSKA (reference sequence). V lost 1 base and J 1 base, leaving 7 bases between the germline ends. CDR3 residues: CSARGDPNTEAFF. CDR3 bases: TGCAGTGCTAGAGGGGACCCGAACACTGAAGCTTTCTTT.